This paragraph covers one T cell receptor (beta chain) sequence. The length of the CDR3 is 14 residues. With 5 bases clipped from V and 3 bases from J, the junction kept 6 bases outside the gene matches. CDR1 and CDR2 from the germline V gene are LNHDA and SQIVND (reference sequence). This record belongs to a study of blood T cell repertoires in COVID-19. Study-level information: The origin of the acute and convalescent COVID-19 samples was the United States, Italy and Spain.

Per the original data handling: The assay estimated nucleated cells by amplifying reference gene primers. The data were produced by immunoSEQ multiplex PCR, yet TCRdb's version contains in-frame clones alone and is incomplete. V, J and clone size were drawn from that table, and D and trimming were deduced from the DNA. The sample holds about 230,000 clones, around 80% seen once. This chain links TRBV19 with TRBJ1-1; 7 positions match TRBD1. The material sequenced was peripheral blood. This clonotype originated in a man aged 40-49 years with acute or convalescent COVID-19. The CDR3 region is CASSHRGRDTEAFF. For the CDR3, the DNA is TGTGCCAGTAGTCACAGGGGACGGGACACTGAAGCTTTCTTT.